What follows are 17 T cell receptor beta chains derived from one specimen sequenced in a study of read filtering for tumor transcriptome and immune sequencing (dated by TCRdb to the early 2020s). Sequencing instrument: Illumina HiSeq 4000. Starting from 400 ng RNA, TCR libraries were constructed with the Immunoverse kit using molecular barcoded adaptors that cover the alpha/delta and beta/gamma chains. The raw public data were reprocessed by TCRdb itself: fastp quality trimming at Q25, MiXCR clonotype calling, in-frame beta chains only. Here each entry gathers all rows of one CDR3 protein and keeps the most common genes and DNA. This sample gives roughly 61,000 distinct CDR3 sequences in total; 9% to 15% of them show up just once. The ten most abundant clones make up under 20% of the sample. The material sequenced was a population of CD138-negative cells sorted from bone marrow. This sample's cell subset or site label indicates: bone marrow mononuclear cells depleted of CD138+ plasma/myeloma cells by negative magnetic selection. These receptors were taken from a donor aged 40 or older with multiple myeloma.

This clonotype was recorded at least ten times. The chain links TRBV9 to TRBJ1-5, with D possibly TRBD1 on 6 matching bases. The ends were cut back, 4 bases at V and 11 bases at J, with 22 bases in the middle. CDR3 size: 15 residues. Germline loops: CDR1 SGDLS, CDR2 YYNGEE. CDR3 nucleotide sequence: TGTGCCAGCAGCTCCCACCCCAGTGAAGGGGGGGCCCAGCATTTT. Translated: CASSSHPSEGGAQHF.

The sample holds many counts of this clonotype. The CDR3 DNA follows: TGTGCCAGCAGTTTTGAGCTCAGACCGGGACTAGGCGCCGGTGCAGATACGCAGTATTTT. The encoded protein is CASSFELRPGLGAGADTQYF. V and J are TRBV12-3 or TRBV12-4 and TRBJ2-3; 8 nucleotides align to TRBD2. This CDR3 contains 20 residues. V trimming: 3 bases; J trimming: 4 bases; junction bases outside the gene matches: 21.

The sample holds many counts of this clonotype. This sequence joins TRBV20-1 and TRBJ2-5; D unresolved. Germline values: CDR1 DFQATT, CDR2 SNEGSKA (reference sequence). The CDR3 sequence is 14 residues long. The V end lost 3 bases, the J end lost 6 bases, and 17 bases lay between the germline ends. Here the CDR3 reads CSARGVGHTKTQYF. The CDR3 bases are TGCAGTGCTAGGGGTGTGGGCCACACCAAGACCCAGTACTTC.

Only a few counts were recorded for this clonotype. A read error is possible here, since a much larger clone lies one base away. CDR3 in amino acids: CSADKRDPYERYF. The CDR3 DNA reads TGCAGTGCCGATAAGAGGGATCCCTACGAGCGGTACTTC. The chain employs TRBV20-1 and TRBJ2-7; TRBD2 is a possible D gene (5 bases). Germline V gene data show CDR1 as DFQATT and CDR2 as SNEGSKA (reference sequence). The CDR3 runs to 13 residues.

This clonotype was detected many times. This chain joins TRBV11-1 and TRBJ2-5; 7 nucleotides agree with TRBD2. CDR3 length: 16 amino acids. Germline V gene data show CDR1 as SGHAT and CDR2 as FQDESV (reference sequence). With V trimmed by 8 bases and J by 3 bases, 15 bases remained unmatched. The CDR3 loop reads CASQRKTGTTKETQYF. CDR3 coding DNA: TGTGCCAGCCAACGCAAAACCGGGACTACCAAAGAGACCCAGTACTTC.

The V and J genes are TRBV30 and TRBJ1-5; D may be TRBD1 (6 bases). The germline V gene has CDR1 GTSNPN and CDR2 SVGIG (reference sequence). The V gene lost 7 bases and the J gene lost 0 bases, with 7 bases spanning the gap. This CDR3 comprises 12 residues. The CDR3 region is CAYRDSNQPQHF. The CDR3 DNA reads TGTGCCTACAGGGATAGCAATCAGCCCCAGCATTTT. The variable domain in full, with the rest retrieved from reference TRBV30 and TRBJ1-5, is SQTIHQWPATLVQPVGSPLSLECTVEGTSNPNLYWYRQAAGRGLQLLFYSVGIGQISSEVPQNLSASRPQDRQFILSSKKLLLSDSGFYLCAYRDSNQPQHFGDGTRLSIL.

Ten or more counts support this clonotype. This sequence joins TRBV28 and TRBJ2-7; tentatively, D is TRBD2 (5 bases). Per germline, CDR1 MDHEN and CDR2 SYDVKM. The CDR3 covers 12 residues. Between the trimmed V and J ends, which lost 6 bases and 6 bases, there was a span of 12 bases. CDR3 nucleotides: TGTGCCAGCAGCTCCGGTGGAGGCGAGCAGTACTTC. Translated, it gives CASSSGGGEQYF. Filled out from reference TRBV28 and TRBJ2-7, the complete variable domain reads DVKVTQSSRYLVKRTGEKVFLECVQDMDHENMFWYRQDPGLGLRLIYFSYDVKMKEKGDIPEGYSVSREKKERFSLILESASTNQTSMYLCASSSGGGEQYFGPGTRLTVT.

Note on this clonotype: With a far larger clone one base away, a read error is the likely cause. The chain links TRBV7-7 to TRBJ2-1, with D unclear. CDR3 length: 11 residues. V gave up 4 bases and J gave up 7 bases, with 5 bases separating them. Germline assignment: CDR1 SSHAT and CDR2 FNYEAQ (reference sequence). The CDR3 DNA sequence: TGTGCCAGCAGCTCAAGGAATGAGCAGTTCTTC. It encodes CASSSRNEQFF.

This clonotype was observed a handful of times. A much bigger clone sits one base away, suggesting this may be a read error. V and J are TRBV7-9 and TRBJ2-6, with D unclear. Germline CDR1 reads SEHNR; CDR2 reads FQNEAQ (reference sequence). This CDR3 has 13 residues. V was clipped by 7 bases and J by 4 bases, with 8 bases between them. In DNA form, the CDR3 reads TGTGCCAGCAACTCCCTGGGGGCCAACGTCCTGACTTTC. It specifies CASNSLGANVLTF. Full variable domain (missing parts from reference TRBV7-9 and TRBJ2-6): DTGVSQNPRHKITKRGQNVTFRCDPISEHNRLYWYRQTLGQGPEFLTYFQNEAQLEKSRLLSDRFSAERPKGSFSTLEIQRTEQGDSAMYLCASNSLGANVLTFGAGSRLTVL.

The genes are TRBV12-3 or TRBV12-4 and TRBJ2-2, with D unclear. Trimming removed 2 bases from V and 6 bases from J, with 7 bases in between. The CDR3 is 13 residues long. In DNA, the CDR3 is TGTGCCAGCAGTTTAATAGTTGCCGGGGAGCTGTTTTTT. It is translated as CASSLIVAGELFF.

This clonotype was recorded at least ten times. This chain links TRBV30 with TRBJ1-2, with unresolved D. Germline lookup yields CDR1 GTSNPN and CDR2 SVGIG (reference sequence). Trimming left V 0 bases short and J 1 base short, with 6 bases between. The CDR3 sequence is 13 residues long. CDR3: CAWSVNSNYGYTF. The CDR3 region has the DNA TGTGCCTGGAGTGTAAACAGTAACTATGGCTACACCTTC.

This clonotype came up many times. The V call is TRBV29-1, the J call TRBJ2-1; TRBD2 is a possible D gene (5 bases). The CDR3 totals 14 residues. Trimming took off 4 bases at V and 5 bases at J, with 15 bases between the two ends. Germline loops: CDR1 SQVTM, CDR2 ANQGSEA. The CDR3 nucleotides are TGCAGCGTTGTGAAGGGAGACATCGACAATGAGCAGTTCTTC. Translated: CSVVKGDIDNEQFF.

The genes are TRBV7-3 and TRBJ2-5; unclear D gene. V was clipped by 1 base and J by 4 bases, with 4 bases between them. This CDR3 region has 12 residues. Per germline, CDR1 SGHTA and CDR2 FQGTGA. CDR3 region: CASSLKGETQYF. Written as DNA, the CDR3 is TGTGCCAGCAGCTTAAAGGGAGAGACCCAGTACTTC. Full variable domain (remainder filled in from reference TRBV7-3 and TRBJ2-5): GAGVSQTPSNKVTEKGKYVELRCDPISGHTALYWYRQSLGQGPEFLIYFQGTGAADDSGLPNDRFFAVRPEGSVSTLKIQRTERGDSAVYLCASSLKGETQYFGPGTRLLVL.

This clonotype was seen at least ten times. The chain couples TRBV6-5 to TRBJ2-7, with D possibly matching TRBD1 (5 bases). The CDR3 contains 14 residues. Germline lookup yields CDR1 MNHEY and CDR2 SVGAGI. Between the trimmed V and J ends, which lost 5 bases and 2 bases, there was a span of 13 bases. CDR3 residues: CASSDRHSTYEQYF. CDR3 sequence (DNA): TGTGCCAGCAGTGACAGACATTCTACCTACGAGCAGTACTTC.

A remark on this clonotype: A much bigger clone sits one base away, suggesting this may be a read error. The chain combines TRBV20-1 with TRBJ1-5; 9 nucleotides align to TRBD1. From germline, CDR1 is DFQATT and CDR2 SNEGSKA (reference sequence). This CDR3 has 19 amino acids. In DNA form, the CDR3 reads TGCAGTGCTAGACCAACCGACAGGGGGGGACCACTTGGCAATCAGCCCCAGCGTTTT. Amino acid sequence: CSARPTDRGGPLGNQPQRF.

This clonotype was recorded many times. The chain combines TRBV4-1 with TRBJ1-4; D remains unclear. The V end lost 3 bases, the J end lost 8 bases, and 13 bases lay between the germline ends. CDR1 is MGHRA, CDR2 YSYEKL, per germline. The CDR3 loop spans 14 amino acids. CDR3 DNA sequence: TGCGCCAGCAGCCACTCGGCCACGAACGAAAAACTGTTTTTT. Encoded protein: CASSHSATNEKLFF.

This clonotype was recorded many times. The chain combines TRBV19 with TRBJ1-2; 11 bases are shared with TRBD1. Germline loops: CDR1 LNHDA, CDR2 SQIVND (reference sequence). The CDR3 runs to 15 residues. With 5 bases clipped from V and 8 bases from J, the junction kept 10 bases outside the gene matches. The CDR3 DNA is TGTGCCAGTAGTTCCGGACAGGGGGCGCGACAAGGCTACACCTTC. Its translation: CASSSGQGARQGYTF.